This T cell receptor beta chain was identified in a study of cytomegalovirus exposure and HLA in healthy donors. Broader study findings: It was reported in a later analysis that an Asian-associated ancestry cluster showed fewer N-insertions than the 666-donor mean. Segments of the TCR beta V type were, in most cases, productive about 90% or about 30% of the time in an earlier analysis.

Donors in the study were healthy people who gave bone marrow. Notes on this clone: Its antigen is currently unknown.

60 Vbeta and 13 Jbeta primers were used in PCR. Method: immunoSEQ multiplex PCR; TCRdb's copy keeps in-frame clones and lacks some. This sample has some 200,000 clones, with around 80% found just once. Germline assignment: CDR1 MNHEY and CDR2 SMNVEV (reference sequence). With V trimmed by 5 bases and J by 0 bases, 5 bases remained unmatched. This CDR3 has 18 amino acids. Sequencing used PBMCs. The TCR comes from a boy younger than 10 in good health and CMV-seronegative. The V call is TRBV27, the J call TRBJ2-4; TRBD2 aligns across 15 bases. CDR3 loop: CASSRGLAGGLAKNIQYF. The CDR3 nucleotides read TGTGCCAGCAGTAGGGGACTAGCGGGGGGACTAGCCAAAAACATTCAGTACTTC.